This T cell receptor beta chain was sequenced in a study of blood T cell repertoires in COVID-19. The CDR3 runs to 14 residues. V lost 2 bases, J lost 7 bases, and 14 bases lay in between. Germline loops: CDR1 MNHNS, CDR2 SASEGT. Generated by immunoSEQ multiplex PCR, the TCRdb table keeps only in-frame clones and is missing some. The sample consists of roughly 92,000 clones, about nine tenths of them appearing once. The rearrangement joins TRBV6-1 to TRBJ1-2; TRBD1 might be the D (5 bases). The sequence was collected from a man aged 45-65 years with acute or convalescent COVID-19. The material sequenced was peripheral blood. The CDR3 region is CASSEYGGGRGYTF. The CDR3 nucleotides read TGTGCCAGCAGTGAATACGGGGGAGGACGTGGCTACACCTTC.